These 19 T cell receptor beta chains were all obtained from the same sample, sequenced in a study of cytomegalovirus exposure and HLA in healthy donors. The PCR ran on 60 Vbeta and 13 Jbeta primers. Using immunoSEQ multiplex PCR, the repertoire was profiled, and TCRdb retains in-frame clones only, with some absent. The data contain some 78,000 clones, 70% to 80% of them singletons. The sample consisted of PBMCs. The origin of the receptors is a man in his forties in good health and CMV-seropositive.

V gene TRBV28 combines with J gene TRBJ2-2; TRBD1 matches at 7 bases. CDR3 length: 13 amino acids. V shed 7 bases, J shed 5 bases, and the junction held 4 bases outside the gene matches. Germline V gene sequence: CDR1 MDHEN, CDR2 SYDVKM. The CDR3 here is CASTEGQTGELFF. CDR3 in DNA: TGTGCCAGCACCGAGGGACAGACCGGGGAGCTGTTTTTT.

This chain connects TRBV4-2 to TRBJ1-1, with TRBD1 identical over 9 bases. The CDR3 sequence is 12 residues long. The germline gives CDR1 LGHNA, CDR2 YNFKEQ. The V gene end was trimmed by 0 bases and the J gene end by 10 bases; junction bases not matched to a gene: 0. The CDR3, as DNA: TGTGCCAGCAGCCAAGAGGGACAGGGAGCTTTCTTT. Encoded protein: CASSQEGQGAFF.

This CDR3 is CASSTSTSGYEQYF. The CDR3 DNA is TGTGCCAGCAGTACATCGACTAGCGGTTACGAGCAGTACTTC. V usage is TRBV27 and J usage is TRBJ2-7; 9 nucleotides match TRBD2. This CDR3 is 14 amino acids long. Germline V gene sequence: CDR1 MNHEY, CDR2 SMNVEV (reference sequence). V lost 5 bases and J lost 4; bases outside the gene matches: 6.

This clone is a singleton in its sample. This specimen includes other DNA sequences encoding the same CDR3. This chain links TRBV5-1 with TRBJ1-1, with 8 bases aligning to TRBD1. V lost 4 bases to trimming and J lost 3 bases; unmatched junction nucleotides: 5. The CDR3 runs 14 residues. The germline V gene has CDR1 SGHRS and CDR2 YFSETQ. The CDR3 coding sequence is TGCGCCAGCAGCCTAGCGACAGGGGACACTGAAGCTTTCTTT. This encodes CASSLATGDTEAFF.

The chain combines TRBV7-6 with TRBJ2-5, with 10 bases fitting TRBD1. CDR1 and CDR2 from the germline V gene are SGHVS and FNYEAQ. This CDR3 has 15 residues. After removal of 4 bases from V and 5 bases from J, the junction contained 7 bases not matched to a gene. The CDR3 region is CASSWTGGAGETQYF. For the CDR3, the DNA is TGTGCCAGCAGCTGGACAGGGGGAGCTGGGGAGACCCAGTACTTC.

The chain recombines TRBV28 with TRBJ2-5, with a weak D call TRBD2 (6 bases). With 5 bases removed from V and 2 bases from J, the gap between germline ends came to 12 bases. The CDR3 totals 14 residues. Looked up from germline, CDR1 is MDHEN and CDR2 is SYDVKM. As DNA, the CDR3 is TGTGCCAGCAGTAATTTAGCGGATCAAGAGACCCAGTACTTC. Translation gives CASSNLADQETQYF.

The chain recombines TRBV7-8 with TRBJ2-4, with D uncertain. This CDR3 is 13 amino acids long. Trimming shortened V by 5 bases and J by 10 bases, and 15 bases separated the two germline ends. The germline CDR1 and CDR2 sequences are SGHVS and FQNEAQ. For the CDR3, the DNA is TGTGCCAGCAGCCCATGGCCCGATTCGATTCAGTACTTC. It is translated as CASSPWPDSIQYF.

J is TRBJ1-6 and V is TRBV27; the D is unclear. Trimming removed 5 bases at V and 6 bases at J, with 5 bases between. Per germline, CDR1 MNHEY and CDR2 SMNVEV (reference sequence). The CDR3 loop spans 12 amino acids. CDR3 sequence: CASSQVNSPLHF. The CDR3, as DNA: TGTGCCAGCAGTCAGGTTAATTCACCCCTCCACTTT.

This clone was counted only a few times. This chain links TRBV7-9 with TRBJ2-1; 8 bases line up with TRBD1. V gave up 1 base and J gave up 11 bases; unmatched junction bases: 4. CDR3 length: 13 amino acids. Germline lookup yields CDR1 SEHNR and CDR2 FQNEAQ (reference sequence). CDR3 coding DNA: TGTGCCAGCAGCTTAGAGGGACAGGACAAGCAGTTCTTC. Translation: CASSLEGQDKQFF.

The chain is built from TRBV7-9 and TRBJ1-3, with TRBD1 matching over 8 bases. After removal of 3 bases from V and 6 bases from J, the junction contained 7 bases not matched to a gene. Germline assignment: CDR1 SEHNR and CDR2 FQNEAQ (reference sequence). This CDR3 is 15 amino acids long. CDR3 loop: CASSFQGAVENTIYF. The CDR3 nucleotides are TGTGCCAGCAGCTTTCAGGGGGCGGTCGAAAACACCATATATTTT.

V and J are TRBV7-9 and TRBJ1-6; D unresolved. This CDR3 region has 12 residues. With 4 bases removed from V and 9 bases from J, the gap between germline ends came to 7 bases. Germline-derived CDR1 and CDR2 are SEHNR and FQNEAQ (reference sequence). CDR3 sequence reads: CASSSSSSPLHF. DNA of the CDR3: TGTGCCAGCAGCTCCTCCTCTTCACCCCTCCACTTT.

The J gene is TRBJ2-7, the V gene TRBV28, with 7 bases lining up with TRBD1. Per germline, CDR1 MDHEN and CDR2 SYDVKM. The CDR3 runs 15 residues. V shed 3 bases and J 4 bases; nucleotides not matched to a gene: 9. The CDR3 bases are TGTGCCAGCAGTTTCTTAGACAGGGATCGGTACGAGCAGTACTTC. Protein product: CASSFLDRDRYEQYF.

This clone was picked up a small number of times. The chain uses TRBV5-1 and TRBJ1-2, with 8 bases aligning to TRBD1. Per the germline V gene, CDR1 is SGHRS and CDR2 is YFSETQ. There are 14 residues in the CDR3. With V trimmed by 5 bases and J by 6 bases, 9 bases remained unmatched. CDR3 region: CASSPETGVHGYTF. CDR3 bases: TGCGCCAGCAGTCCGGAGACAGGGGTTCATGGCTACACCTTC. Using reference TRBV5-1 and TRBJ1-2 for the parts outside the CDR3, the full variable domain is KAGVTQTPRYLIKTRGQQVTLSCSPISGHRSVSWYQQTPGQGLQFLFEYFSETQRNKGNFPGRFSGRQFSNSRSEMNVSTLELGDSALYLCASSPETGVHGYTFGSGTRLTVV.

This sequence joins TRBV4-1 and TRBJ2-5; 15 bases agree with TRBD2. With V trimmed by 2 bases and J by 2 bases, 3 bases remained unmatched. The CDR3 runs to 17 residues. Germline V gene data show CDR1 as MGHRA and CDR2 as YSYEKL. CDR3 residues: CASSQLGLAGGQETQYF. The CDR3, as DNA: TGCGCCAGCAGCCAACTTGGACTAGCGGGGGGGCAAGAGACCCAGTACTTC.

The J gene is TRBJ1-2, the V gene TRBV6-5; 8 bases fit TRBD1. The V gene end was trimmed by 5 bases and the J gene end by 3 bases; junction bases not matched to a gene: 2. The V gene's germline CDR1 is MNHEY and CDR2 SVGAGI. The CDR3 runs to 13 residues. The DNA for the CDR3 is TGTGCCAGCAGTGGACAGGGCGACTATGGCTACACCTTC. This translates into CASSGQGDYGYTF.

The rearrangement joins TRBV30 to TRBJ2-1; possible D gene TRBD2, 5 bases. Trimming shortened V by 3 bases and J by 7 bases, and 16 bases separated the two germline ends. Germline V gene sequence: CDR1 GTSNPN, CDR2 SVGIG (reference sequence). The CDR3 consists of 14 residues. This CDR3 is CAWRSGRATNEQFF. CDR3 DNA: TGTGCCTGGAGGTCCGGGCGGGCCACGAATGAGCAGTTCTTC.

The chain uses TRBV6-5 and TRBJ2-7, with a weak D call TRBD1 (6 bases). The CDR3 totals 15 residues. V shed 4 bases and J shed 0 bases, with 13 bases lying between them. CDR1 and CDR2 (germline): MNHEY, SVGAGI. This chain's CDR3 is CASSFLGTNSYEQYF. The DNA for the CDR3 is TGTGCCAGCAGTTTTCTCGGGACAAACTCCTACGAGCAGTACTTC.

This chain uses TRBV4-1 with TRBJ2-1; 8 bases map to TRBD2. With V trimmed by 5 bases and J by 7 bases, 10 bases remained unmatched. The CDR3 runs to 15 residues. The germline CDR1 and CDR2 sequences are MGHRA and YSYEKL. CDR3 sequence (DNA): TGCGCCAGCAGCGACGGGAGGGCCAGGAGTAATGAGCAGTTCTTC. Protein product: CASSDGRARSNEQFF.

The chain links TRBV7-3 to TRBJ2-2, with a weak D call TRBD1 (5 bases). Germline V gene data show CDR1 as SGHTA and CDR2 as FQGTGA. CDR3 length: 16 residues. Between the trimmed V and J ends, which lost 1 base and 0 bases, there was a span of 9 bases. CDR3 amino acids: CASSLNRGANTGELFF. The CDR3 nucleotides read TGTGCCAGCAGCTTAAATAGGGGTGCGAACACCGGGGAGCTGTTTTTT.